This paragraph reports one T cell receptor beta chain. The entry originates in a study of T cell responses to AZD1222 COVID-19 vaccine. Clones were read by immunoSEQ multiplex PCR, and TCRdb kept only the in-frame ones, dropping some. Counted here are about 150,000 clones, just under 95% occurring once; the ten biggest clones make up 6% to 7.5%. Trimming shortened V by 3 bases and J by 6 bases, and 11 bases separated the two germline ends. The CDR3 sequence is 13 residues long. The germline gives CDR1 LNHDA, CDR2 SQIVND (reference sequence). The sequencing here drew on peripheral blood, taken 28 days after the second AZD1222 dose. The chain has TRBV19 and TRBJ1-2; D unclear. The source is an adult who received the AZD1222 COVID-19 vaccine. CDR3: CASSMLAADGYTF. The CDR3 DNA reads as TGTGCCAGTAGTATGTTGGCCGCCGATGGCTACACCTTC. Full variable domain (remainder filled in from reference TRBV19 and TRBJ1-2): DGGITQSPKYLFRKEGQNVTLSCEQNLNHDAMYWYRQDPGQGLRLIYYSQIVNDFQKGDIAEGYSVSREKKESFPLTVTSAQKNPTAFYLCASSMLAADGYTFGSGTRLTVV.